The T cell receptor delta chain described here comes from a study of gamma-delta T cells after stem cell transplantation. This clone turned up a few times. This likely traces to a read error, being one base from a far larger clone. The same CDR3 is also encoded by other DNA sequences in this sample. TCRdb applied CATT to the RT-PCR reads for clone calling. The sample holds about 2,300 delta-chain clones, less than 45% seen once. The TCR was taken from a human donor. It is not recorded whose cells these are; they may come from a transplant donor. What was sequenced was gamma-delta T cells.

CDR3 DNA: TGTGCCTGTGACTCATTACTGGGGAAAGATAAACTCATCTTT. Amino acids: CACDSLLGKDKLIF. The chain carries TRDV2 and TRDJ1; TRDD3 aligns across 7 bases. The V gene end was trimmed by 3 bases and the J gene end by 5 bases; junction bases not matched to a gene: 8. The germline gives CDR1 GEAIGNYY, CDR2 EKD. The CDR3 covers 14 residues.